This TCR beta chain was sequenced in a study of blood T cells in healthy people across ages. In its sample, this clonotype was seen a few times. V was shortened by 4 bases and J by 2 bases, with 15 bases between the two germline ends. In germline, CDR1 is SGHDN, CDR2 FVKESK. This CDR3 spans 15 amino acids. A J-beta primer mix and a sample-barcoded 5' primer were used in a second PCR of about 7 to 12 cycles. Via MiXCR, TCRdb re-called the 5' RACE reads, giving one row per CDR3 protein. The data show 780,000 or so distinct CDR3 sequences, with just under 25% seen just once and around 3.6% held by the top ten. A further study also used this sample, focusing on T cells of mothers and their children. That report notes: Extraction yielded RNA that went, in full, into cDNA synthesis at roughly 1.4 ug per 15 ul. Using the M1S primer, the second PCR added sample barcodes along with 2-4 random nucleotides.

The chain combines TRBV14 with TRBJ2-7, with a tentative D call TRBD2 (6 bases). The origin of this receptor is a boy under 18 in good health. Sequences were obtained from blood. The CDR3 nucleotides are TGTGCCAGCAGCCTCCGAAGGGGAGGAACCTACGAGCAGTACTTC. Translating it yields CASSLRRGGTYEQYF.